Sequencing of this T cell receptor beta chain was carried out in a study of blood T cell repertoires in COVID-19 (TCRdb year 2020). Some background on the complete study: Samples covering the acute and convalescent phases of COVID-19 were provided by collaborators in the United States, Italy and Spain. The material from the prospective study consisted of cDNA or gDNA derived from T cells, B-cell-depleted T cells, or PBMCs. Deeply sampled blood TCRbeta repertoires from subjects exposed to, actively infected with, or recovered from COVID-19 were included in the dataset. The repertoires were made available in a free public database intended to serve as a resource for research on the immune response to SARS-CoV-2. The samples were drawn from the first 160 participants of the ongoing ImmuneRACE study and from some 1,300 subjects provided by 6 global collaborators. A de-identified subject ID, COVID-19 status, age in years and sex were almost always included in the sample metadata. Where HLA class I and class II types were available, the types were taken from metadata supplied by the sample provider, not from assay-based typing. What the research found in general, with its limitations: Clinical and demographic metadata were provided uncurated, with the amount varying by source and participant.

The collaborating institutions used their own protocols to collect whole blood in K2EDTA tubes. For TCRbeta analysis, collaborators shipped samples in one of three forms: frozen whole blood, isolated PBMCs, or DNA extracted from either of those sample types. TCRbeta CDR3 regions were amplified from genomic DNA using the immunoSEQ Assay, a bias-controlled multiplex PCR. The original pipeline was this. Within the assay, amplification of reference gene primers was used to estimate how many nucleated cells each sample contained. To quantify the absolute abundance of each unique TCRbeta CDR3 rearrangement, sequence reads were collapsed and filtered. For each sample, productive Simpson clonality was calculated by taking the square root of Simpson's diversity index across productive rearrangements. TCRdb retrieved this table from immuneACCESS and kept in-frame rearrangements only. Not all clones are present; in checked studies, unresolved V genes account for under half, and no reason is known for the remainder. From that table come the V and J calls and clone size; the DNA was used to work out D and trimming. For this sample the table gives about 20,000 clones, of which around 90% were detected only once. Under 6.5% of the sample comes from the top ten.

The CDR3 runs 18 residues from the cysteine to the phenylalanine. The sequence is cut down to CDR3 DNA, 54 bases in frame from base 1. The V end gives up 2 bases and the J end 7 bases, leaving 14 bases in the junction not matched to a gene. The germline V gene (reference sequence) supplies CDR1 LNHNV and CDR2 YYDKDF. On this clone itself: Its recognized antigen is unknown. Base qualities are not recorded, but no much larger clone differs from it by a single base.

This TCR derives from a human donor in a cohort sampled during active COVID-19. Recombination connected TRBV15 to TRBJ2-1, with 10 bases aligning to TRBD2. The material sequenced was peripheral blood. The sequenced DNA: TGTGCCACCAGCAGACAAAAAGATGTCAGCGGGAGGGGGAATGAGCAGTTCTTC. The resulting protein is CATSRQKDVSGRGNEQFF.